The clone carrying this TCR delta chain was counted a few times. The mismatch at residue 3 between this DNA's translation and the TCRdb protein of a much larger clone likely reflects a read error; the protein shown is translated from the DNA. This entry is derived from a study of γδ T cells in repeated Plasmodium falciparum infection. Bulk repertoires came from Vgamma9/Vdelta2+ or Vdelta2-negative gammadelta T cells flow-sorted from PBMC. TCRdb reanalyzed the multiplex PCR reads using CATT. The repertoire has some 50,000 delta-chain clones, about 1.5% of them found once; the top ten carry 6.5% to 9.5%. The germline V gene has CDR1 TSWWSYY and CDR2 QGS. This CDR3 contains 25 residues.

Source material: gamma-delta T cells from blood. This clonotype was obtained from a pool of human donors (malaria-infected and uninfected, not separated). The chain couples TRDV1 to TRDJ1; D is perhaps TRDD3 (5 bases). Because TCRdb records no J gene, it was assigned here through a match of the DNA to germline. This chain's CDR3 is CAIGELGRLGYSSSSGGQYTDKLIF. CDR3 DNA: TGTGCTATTGGGGAACTAGGCAGGCTCGGCTACTCTAGCTCATCCGGGGGGCAGTACACCGATAAACTCATCTTT.